The subject of this entry is one T cell receptor beta chain. The data belong to a study of blood T cell repertoires in COVID-19. Study as a whole: The cDNA or gDNA used as material had been derived from T cells, B-cell-depleted T cells, or PBMCs.

Methods used by the authors: Quantification of nucleated cells was approximated via reference gene primer amplification. Method: immunoSEQ multiplex PCR; TCRdb's copy keeps in-frame clones and lacks some. D and trimming were read from the DNA, whereas the V and J calls and clone size are those reported in that table. Here the sample spans approximately 40,000 clones, about 88% being singletons. V gave up 3 bases and J gave up 0 bases; unmatched junction bases: 2. The germline CDR1 and CDR2 sequences are SGHRS and YFSETQ. The CDR3 has 15 amino acids. The TCR sequence derives from a human donor in a cohort sampled during active COVID-19. This rearrangement joins TRBV5-1 to TRBJ2-1; 8 bases are shared with TRBD2. What was sequenced was peripheral blood. DNA for the CDR3: TGCGCCAGCAGCTCAGCGGGGGACTCCTACAATGAGCAGTTCTTC. As protein: CASSSAGDSYNEQFF.